A selection of T cell receptor beta chains follows, all from one sample in a study of blood T cell repertoires in COVID-19. Method: immunoSEQ multiplex PCR; TCRdb's copy keeps in-frame clones and lacks some. The table shows some 150,000 clones, with about 86% occurring only once. The material sequenced was peripheral blood. The receptors come from a woman in her fifties or sixties with acute or convalescent COVID-19. Each CDR3 is given with its conserved first and last residue. D genes are given only for firm matches. Clone size is shown for a subset of rows, as once, few, many or a class of expanded clone.

J gene: TRBJ2-3
D gene: TRBD1
V gene: TRBV5-1
clone size: NA
CDR3 protein: CASSGGQGTDTQYF
CDR3 DNA: TGCGCCAGCAGCGGGGGACAGGGAACAGATACGCAGTATTTT

J gene: TRBJ2-3
D gene: TRBD2
V gene: TRBV28
clone size: NA
CDR3 protein: CASSLSSRGVRTDTQYF
CDR3 DNA: TGTGCCAGCAGTTTATCGTCGCGGGGGGTTCGCACAGATACGCAGTATTTT

J gene: TRBJ1-2
D gene: TRBD1
V gene: TRBV5-1
clone size: NA
CDR3 protein: CASSLYKGARNGYTF
CDR3 DNA: TGCGCCAGCAGCTTGTATAAGGGGGCGCGGAATGGCTACACCTTC

J gene: TRBJ1-6
D gene: NA
V gene: TRBV30
clone size: NA
CDR3 protein: CAWSWGGGSPLHF
CDR3 DNA: TGTGCCTGGAGCTGGGGAGGAGGTTCACCCCTCCACTTT

J gene: TRBJ2-7
D gene: TRBD1
V gene: TRBV2
clone size: NA
CDR3 protein: CASSGGRGSKNSYEQYF
CDR3 DNA: TGTGCCAGCAGTGGGGGCAGGGGGTCCAAAAACTCCTACGAGCAGTACTTC

J gene: TRBJ2-2
D gene: TRBD1
V gene: TRBV6-4
clone size: NA
CDR3 protein: CASSDEGASTGELFF
CDR3 DNA: TGTGCCAGCAGTGACGAGGGGGCCTCCACCGGGGAGCTGTTTTTT

J gene: TRBJ2-5
D gene: TRBD2
V gene: TRBV4-2
clone size: NA
CDR3 protein: CASSLTPGGGQETQYF
CDR3 DNA: TGTGCCAGCAGCCTTACCCCCGGGGGGGGGCAAGAGACCCAGTACTTC

J gene: TRBJ1-1
D gene: TRBD1
V gene: TRBV4-3
clone size: NA
CDR3 protein: CASSQGGQRSLNTEAFF
CDR3 DNA: TGCGCCAGCAGCCAGGGGGGACAGAGGAGCCTGAACACTGAAGCTTTCTTT

J gene: TRBJ2-2
D gene: TRBD1
V gene: TRBV5-1
clone size: NA
CDR3 protein: CASSLLDRGTSGTGELFF
CDR3 DNA: TGCGCCAGCAGCTTGTTGGACAGGGGGACCTCGGGCACCGGGGAGCTGTTTTTT

J gene: TRBJ1-2
D gene: TRBD1
V gene: TRBV6-6
clone size: NA
CDR3 protein: CASSPIQGMHYGYTF
CDR3 DNA: TGTGCCAGCAGCCCTATACAGGGGATGCACTATGGCTACACCTTC

J gene: TRBJ1-2
D gene: NA
V gene: TRBV5-1
clone size: NA
CDR3 protein: CASSLGRGRDGYTF
CDR3 DNA: TGCGCCAGCAGCTTGGGGCGGGGGCGTGATGGCTACACCTTC

J gene: TRBJ2-3
D gene: TRBD2
V gene: TRBV18
clone size: NA
CDR3 protein: CASSGVAGDTDTQYF
CDR3 DNA: TGTGCCAGCTCGGGAGTAGCGGGGGACACAGATACGCAGTATTTT

J gene: TRBJ1-4
D gene: TRBD1
V gene: TRBV5-1
clone size: once
CDR3 protein: CASRYGQGASNEKLFF
CDR3 DNA: TGCGCCAGCAGGTACGGACAGGGGGCGTCGAATGAAAAACTGTTTTTT

J gene: TRBJ1-2
D gene: NA
V gene: TRBV6-5
clone size: NA
CDR3 protein: CASAKGLITNYGYTF
CDR3 DNA: TGTGCCAGCGCCAAGGGACTGATCACTAACTATGGCTACACCTTC

J gene: TRBJ2-3
D gene: TRBD2
V gene: TRBV30
clone size: NA
CDR3 protein: CAWSVLAGGPTQYF
CDR3 DNA: TGTGCCTGGAGTGTACTAGCGGGGGGACCGACGCAGTATTTT

J gene: TRBJ1-1
D gene: NA
V gene: TRBV23-1
clone size: NA
CDR3 protein: CASSRSMGPTYTEAFF
CDR3 DNA: TGCGCCAGCAGTCGCAGTATGGGGCCAACGTACACTGAAGCTTTCTTT